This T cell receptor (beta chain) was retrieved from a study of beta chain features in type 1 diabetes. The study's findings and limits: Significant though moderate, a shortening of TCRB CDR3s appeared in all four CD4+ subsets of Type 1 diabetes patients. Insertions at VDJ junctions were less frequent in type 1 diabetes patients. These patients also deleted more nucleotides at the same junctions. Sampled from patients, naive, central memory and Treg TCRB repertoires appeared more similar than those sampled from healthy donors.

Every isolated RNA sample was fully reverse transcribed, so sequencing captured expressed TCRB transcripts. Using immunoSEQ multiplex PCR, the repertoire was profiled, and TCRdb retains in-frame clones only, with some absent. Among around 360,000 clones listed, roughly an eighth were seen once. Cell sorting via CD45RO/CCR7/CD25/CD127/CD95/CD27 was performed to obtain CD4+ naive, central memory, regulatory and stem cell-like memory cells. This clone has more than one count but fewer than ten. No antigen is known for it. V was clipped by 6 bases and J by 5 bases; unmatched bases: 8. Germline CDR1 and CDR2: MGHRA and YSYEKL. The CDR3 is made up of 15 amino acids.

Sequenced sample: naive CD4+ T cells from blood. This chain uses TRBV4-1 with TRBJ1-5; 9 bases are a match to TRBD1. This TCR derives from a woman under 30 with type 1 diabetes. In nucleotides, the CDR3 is TGCGCCAGCAGTGATTACAGGGGGCGCGATCAGCCCCAGCATTTT. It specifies CASSDYRGRDQPQHF.